A selection of T cell receptor beta chains follows, all from one sample in a study of post-analysis software for immune sequencing data. In TCRdb, the PCR reads were re-called with MiXCR into one record per CDR3 protein. Of hundreds of thousands of distinct CDR3 sequences in the sample, 25% to 30% were seen once. Sequencing was performed on blood. Receptors originate from a girl between 5 and 17 years old with multiple sclerosis. CDR3s include the opening cysteine and the closing phenylalanine or tryptophan. D genes are given only for firm matches. For some rows the clone size is stated as once, few or many, or as a class when expanded; others skip it.

V	size	J	D	DNA	CDR3
TRBV5-6	NA	TRBJ2-5	NA	TGTGCCAGCAGTCAGATTCACAGGGGAGGGTCAGAGACCCAGTACTTC	CASSQIHRGGSETQYF
TRBV9	few	TRBJ1-5	NA	TGTGCCAGCAGCCTCCATTGGGACCCTTATCAGCCCCAGCATTTT	CASSLHWDPYQPQHF
TRBV7-9	NA	TRBJ2-1	NA	TGTGCCAGCAGGCTGTCGGGGGCCCAAGAGACCCAGTTCTTC	CASRLSGAQETQFF
TRBV6-5	few	TRBJ1-2	TRBD1	TGTGCCAGCAGCCGAAGCCCAGGGGGCGACTATGGCTACACCTTC	CASSRSPGGDYGYTF
TRBV2	once	TRBJ2-3	NA	TGTGCCACCGGGCTCCAGTTCGATACGCAGTATTTT	CATGLQFDTQYF
TRBV20-1	NA	TRBJ2-3	TRBD2	TGCAGTGCCCCCGAGACTAGCGGGGGTGGAGATACGCAGTATTTT	CSAPETSGGGDTQYF
TRBV14	NA	TRBJ1-2	NA	TGTGCCAGCAGCCGAATGGAGGGGTTCAACTATGGCTACACCTTC	CASSRMEGFNYGYTF
TRBV9	NA	TRBJ2-1	NA	TGTGCCAGCAGCGTGGCAGTATTTCCGGGCGGTGAGCAGTTCTTC	CASSVAVFPGGEQFF
TRBV4-1	few	TRBJ1-1	NA	TGCGCCAGCAGCCTAGGGGTGGGTGCGAACACTGAAGCTTTCTTT	CASSLGVGANTEAFF
TRBV18	NA	TRBJ1-5	NA	TGTGCCAGCTCACCAAACAGCCAACGGCCCCAGCATTTT	CASSPNSQRPQHF
TRBV6-5	few	TRBJ2-3	TRBD2	TGTGCCAGCAGTTACACCAGGGCTAGCGGGGGTAGCACAGATACGCAGTATTTT	CASSYTRASGGSTDTQYF
TRBV10-3	many	TRBJ2-7	TRBD1	TGTGCCATCAGTGAGTCGTCGGGACAGCGCGAGCAGTACTTC	CAISESSGQREQYF
TRBV2	NA	TRBJ1-2	NA	TGTGCCAGCAGCGTTTTGATCTCAAACTATGGCTACACCTTC	CASSVLISNYGYTF
TRBV6-2/TRBV6-3	NA	TRBJ2-1	TRBD2	TGTGCCAGCAGTTACTCCCGACTAGCGGGAGGGCCCAATGAGCAGTTCTTC	CASSYSRLAGGPNEQFF
TRBV5-1	few	TRBJ2-7	NA	TGCGCCAGCAGTCTCGAGAACTCCTACAATGAGCAGTACTTC	CASSLENSYNEQYF
TRBV29-1	few	TRBJ2-5	NA	TGCAGCGTTGGTCGGTGGTCCCAGATACAAGAGACCCAGTACTTC	CSVGRWSQIQETQYF
TRBV12-3/TRBV12-4	few	TRBJ2-7	TRBD1	TGTGCCAGCAGTACCCGGGGGACAGGGATTTACGAGCAGTACTTC	CASSTRGTGIYEQYF
TRBV4-3	NA	TRBJ2-7	TRBD1	TGCGCCAGCAGCCAGGTGGGGACAGGGGGCGAGCAGTACTTC	CASSQVGTGGEQYF
TRBV7-2	NA	TRBJ2-7	TRBD1	TGTGCCAGCAGCCAGGGGGTGACACTCGACTCCTACGAGCAGTACTTC	CASSQGVTLDSYEQYF
TRBV6-6	few	TRBJ2-5	NA	TGTGCCACTCTGACAGCACAAGAGACCCAGTACTTC	CATLTAQETQYF
TRBV28	NA	TRBJ1-1	NA	TGTGCCAGCAGTCCCCCCGGGAGGGACACTGAAGCTTTCTTT	CASSPPGRDTEAFF
TRBV5-1	NA	TRBJ2-7	TRBD1	TGCGCCAGCAGCGTCGGGACAGCCTACGAGCAGTACTTC	CASSVGTAYEQYF
TRBV5-1	NA	TRBJ2-7	NA	TGCGCCAGCAGCTTGTCGGGGGCGTGGAGTGAGCAGTACTTC	CASSLSGAWSEQYF
TRBV9	NA	TRBJ2-3	TRBD2	TGTGCCAGCAGCGTAGCGGGAGGGAGAAGGGCGCAGTATTTT	CASSVAGGRRAQYF
TRBV15	NA	TRBJ1-5	NA	TGTGCCACCAGCAGAGGCCCTAGCAATCAGCCCCAGCATTTT	CATSRGPSNQPQHF
TRBV28	few	TRBJ2-3	NA	TGTGCCAGCAGTTTAGGCCGGGCCAGGGAGGTGGATACGCAGTATTTT	CASSLGRAREVDTQYF
TRBV6-2/TRBV6-3	NA	TRBJ2-7	NA	TGTGCCAGCAGTTCCCCCCTTTCGTGGACCTACGAGCAGTACTTC	CASSSPLSWTYEQYF
TRBV28	few	TRBJ2-4	NA	TGTGCCAGCAGTTTACCCGGGCAGGGGGGAAACATTCAGTACTTC	CASSLPGQGGNIQYF
TRBV7-6	NA	TRBJ2-5	NA	TGTGCCAGCAGCCCCCGGAGGGCGGGTGAGCAGTACTTC	CASSPRRAGEQYF
TRBV12-3/TRBV12-4	many	TRBJ2-7	NA	TGTGCCAGCAGTTTGCGAGAGCGCGGCTACGAGCAGTACTTC	CASSLRERGYEQYF
TRBV20-1	NA	TRBJ2-3	NA	TGCAGTGCCCAAAATCGCGCCCTTGGGAGCCCAGATACGCAGTATTTT	CSAQNRALGSPDTQYF
TRBV18	few	TRBJ2-1	TRBD2	TGTGCCAGCTCAGCGAGGACTAGCGGGAGCTCCTACAATGAGCAGTTCTTC	CASSARTSGSSYNEQFF
TRBV7-2	NA	TRBJ2-5	NA	TGTGCCAGCAGCTTCGGGGTCCTCCAAGAGACCCAGTACTTC	CASSFGVLQETQYF
TRBV18	few	TRBJ2-5	NA	TGTGCCAGCTCACTATCAGGGTTTGGAGAGACCCAGTACTTC	CASSLSGFGETQYF
TRBV18	NA	TRBJ1-2	NA	TGTGCCAGCTCACCATGGGGGGCCCAGAGAGCTTATGGCTGCACCTTC	CASSPWGAQRAYGCTF
TRBV4-1	NA	TRBJ2-4	TRBD2	TGCGCCAGCAGCCAAGAGGTTAGTGCAAGGCCCAGCGGGGGAAACATTCAGTACTTC	CASSQEVSARPSGGNIQYF
TRBV20-1	NA	TRBJ2-1	NA	TGCAGTGCTAGAAACCCGACAGGCAATGAGCAGTTCTTC	CSARNPTGNEQFF
TRBV3-1	NA	TRBJ2-5	NA	TGTGCCAGCAGCCCTTTTCTATGGGAGACCCAGTACTTC	CASSPFLWETQYF
TRBV27	NA	TRBJ2-1	TRBD2	TGTGCCAGCAGGCTTAGCGGGAGCTACAATGAGCAGTTCTTC	CASRLSGSYNEQFF
TRBV12-3/TRBV12-4	NA	TRBJ2-7	TRBD1	TGTGCCAGCAGTTTAACCGGGACAGGGTATGGCGAGCAGTACTTC	CASSLTGTGYGEQYF
TRBV4-1	once	TRBJ1-4	NA	TGCGCCACCAAGGATCACCTGAATGAAAAACTGTTTTTT	CATKDHLNEKLFF
TRBV12-3/TRBV12-4	NA	TRBJ1-2	TRBD1	TGTGCCAGCCGCAACACCGGGACAGGGTCTGGCTACACCTTC	CASRNTGTGSGYTF
TRBV6-5	NA	TRBJ2-4	TRBD1	TGTGCCAGCAGTTATCGTCGGGGACAGGGGAACATTCAGTACTTC	CASSYRRGQGNIQYF
TRBV7-8	few	TRBJ2-1	TRBD2	TGTGCCAGCAGCTTAAGGCGGGGGAACTCCTACAATGAGCAGTTCTTC	CASSLRRGNSYNEQFF